This T cell receptor (beta chain) was profiled in a study of cytomegalovirus exposure and HLA in healthy donors. Study findings and constraints: Many donors shared some public TCRs, even though most TCR sequences were rare. A missense variant in DCLRE1C was later tied to TCR beta V- and J-gene trimming. Solely CMV serostatus was available to characterize immune exposure.

In the PCR, 60 Vbeta and 13 Jbeta primers were used. This table comes from immunoSEQ multiplex PCR, and its TCRdb copy is limited to in-frame clones, with some not included. The sample shows just under 45,000 clones, roughly half of them seen only once. V gave up 4 bases and J gave up 6 bases, with 7 bases separating them. The CDR3 runs 12 residues. CDR1 and CDR2 from the germline V gene are MDHEN and SYDVKM. In the case of this clone: Its antigen is not identified.

The J gene is TRBJ1-5, the V gene TRBV28; D gene unclear. The sample taken for sequencing was PBMCs. This clonotype was sampled from a man in his sixties in good health and CMV-seronegative. CDR3 sequence (DNA): TGTGCCAGCAGTTCCCCCAGTCAGCCCCAGCATTTT. This sequence encodes CASSSPSQPQHF.